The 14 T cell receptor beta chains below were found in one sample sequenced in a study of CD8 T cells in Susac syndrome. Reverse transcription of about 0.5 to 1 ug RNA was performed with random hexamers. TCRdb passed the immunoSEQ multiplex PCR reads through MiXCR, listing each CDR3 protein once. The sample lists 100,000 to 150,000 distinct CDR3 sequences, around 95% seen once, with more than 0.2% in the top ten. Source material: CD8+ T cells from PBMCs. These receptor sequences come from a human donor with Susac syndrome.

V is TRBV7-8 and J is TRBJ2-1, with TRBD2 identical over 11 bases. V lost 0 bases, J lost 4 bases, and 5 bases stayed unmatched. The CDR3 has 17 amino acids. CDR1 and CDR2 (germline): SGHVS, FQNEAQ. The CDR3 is CASSLARLAGQYNEQFF. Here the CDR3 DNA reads TGTGCCAGCAGCTTAGCGCGACTAGCGGGACAATACAATGAGCAGTTCTTC.

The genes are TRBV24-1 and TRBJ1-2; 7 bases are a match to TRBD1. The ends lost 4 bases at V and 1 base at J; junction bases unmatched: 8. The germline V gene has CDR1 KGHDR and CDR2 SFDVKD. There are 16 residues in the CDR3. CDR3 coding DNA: TGTGCCACCAGTGAGCGCGACAGGGCCGGTAACTATGGCTACACCTTC. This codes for CATSERDRAGNYGYTF.

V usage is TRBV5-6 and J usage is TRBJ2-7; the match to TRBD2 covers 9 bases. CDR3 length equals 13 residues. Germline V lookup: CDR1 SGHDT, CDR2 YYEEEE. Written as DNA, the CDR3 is TGTGCCAGCAGGGCTGGAGGCGGTAGGACTAGCGTTGTC. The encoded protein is CASRAGGGRTSVV.

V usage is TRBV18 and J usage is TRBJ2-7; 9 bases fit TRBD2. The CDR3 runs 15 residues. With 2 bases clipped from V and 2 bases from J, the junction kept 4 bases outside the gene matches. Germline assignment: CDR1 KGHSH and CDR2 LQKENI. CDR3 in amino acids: CASSPYSGGPYEQYF. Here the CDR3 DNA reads TGTGCCAGCTCACCATACAGCGGGGGGCCCTACGAGCAGTACTTC.

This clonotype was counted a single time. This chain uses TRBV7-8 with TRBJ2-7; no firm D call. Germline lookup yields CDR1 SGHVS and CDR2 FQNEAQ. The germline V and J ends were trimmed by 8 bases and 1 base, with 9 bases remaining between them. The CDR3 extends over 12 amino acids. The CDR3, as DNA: TGTGCCAGCGCGGACGGATCCTACGAGCAGTACTTC. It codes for CASADGSYEQYF.

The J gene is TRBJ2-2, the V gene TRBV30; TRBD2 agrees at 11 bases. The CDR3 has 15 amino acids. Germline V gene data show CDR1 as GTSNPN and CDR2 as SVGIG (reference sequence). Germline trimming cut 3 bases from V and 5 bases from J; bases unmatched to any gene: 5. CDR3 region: CAWSTSGRDTGELFF. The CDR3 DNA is TGTGCCTGGAGCACTAGCGGGAGAGATACCGGGGAGCTGTTTTTT. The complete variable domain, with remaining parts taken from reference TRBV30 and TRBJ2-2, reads SQTIHQWPATLVQPVGSPLSLECTVEGTSNPNLYWYRQAAGRGLQLLFYSVGIGQISSEVPQNLSASRPQDRQFILSSKKLLLSDSGFYLCAWSTSGRDTGELFFGEGSRLTVL.

The CDR3 spells CASRWDTPRGDEQFF. CDR3 nucleotides: TGTGCCAGCAGGTGGGACACTCCCAGGGGCGATGAGCAGTTCTTC. This sequence joins TRBV21-1 and TRBJ2-1; the table's D call of TRBD1 was not tested on the DNA. TRBV21-1 is a documented pseudogene. The CDR3 sequence is 15 residues long.

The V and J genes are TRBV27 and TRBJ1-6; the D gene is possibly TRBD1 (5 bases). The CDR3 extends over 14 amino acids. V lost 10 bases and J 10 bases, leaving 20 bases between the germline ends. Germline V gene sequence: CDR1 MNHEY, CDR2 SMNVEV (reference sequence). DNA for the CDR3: TGTGCCACTAGTACCGGGATAAAGGGGTCACCCCTCCACTTT. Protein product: CATSTGIKGSPLHF.

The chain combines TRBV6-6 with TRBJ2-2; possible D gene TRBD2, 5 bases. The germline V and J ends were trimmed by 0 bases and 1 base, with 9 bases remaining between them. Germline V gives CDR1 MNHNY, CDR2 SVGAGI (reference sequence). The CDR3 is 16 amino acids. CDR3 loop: CASSYSREMNTGELFF. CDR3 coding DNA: TGTGCCAGCAGTTACTCGAGGGAGATGAACACCGGGGAGCTGTTTTTT.

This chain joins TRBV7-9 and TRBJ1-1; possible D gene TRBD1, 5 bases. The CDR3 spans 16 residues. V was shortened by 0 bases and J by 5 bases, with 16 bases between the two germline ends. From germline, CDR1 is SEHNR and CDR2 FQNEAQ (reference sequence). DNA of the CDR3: TGTGCCAGCAGCTTAGCGCCGGGGGATGGGAAAACTGAAGCTTTCTTT. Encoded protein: CASSLAPGDGKTEAFF. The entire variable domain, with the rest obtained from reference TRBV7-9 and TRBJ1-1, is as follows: DTGVSQNPRHKITKRGQNVTFRCDPISEHNRLYWYRQTLGQGPEFLTYFQNEAQLEKSRLLSDRFSAERPKGSFSTLEIQRTEQGDSAMYLCASSLAPGDGKTEAFFGQGTRLTVV.

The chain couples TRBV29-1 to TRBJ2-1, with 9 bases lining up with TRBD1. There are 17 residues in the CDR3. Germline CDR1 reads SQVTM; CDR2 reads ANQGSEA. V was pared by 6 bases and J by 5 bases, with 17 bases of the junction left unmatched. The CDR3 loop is CSVGRQGVTRLDNEQFF. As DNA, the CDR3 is TGCAGCGTGGGACGACAGGGGGTAACGCGGTTGGACAATGAGCAGTTCTTC.

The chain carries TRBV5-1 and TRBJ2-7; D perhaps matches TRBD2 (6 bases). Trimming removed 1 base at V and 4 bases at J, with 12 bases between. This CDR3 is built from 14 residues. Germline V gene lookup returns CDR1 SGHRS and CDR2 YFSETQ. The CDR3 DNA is TGCGCCAGCAGCTTGTCGGGACGGGGGTACGAGCAGTACTTC. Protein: CASSLSGRGYEQYF.

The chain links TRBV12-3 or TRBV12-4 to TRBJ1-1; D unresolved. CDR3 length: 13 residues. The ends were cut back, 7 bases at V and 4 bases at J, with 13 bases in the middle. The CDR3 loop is CASKSTGGTEAFF. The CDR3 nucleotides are TGTGCCAGCAAATCGACTGGCGGCACTGAAGCTTTCTTT.

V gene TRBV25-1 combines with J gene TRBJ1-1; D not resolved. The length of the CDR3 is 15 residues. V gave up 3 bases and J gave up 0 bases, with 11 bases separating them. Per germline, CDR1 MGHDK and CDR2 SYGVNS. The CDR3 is CASSDHMGMNTEAFF. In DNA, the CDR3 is TGTGCCAGCAGTGATCATATGGGCATGAACACTGAAGCTTTCTTT.